Presented here are 5 T cell receptor beta chains from one specimen sequenced in a study of T cell clonality in common variable immunodeficiency. The antigens for these receptors are not known. Study-level points and caveats: Common variable immunodeficiency TCR beta sequences reportedly had fewer deletions and N-nucleotide insertions.

The assay was immunoSEQ multiplex PCR, and TCRdb's table has in-frame clones only and misses some. The sample gives about 23,000 clones, none seen only once, and the top ten clones hold roughly 9.6%. The source material was peripheral blood mononuclear cells. These receptors were taken from a human donor with common variable immunodeficiency.

This clone appeared a few times. The read ends 3 residues early relative to the CDR3; the germline J gene fills the gap. V gene TRBV7-8 combines with J gene TRBJ1-1; D may be TRBD1 (5 bases). CDR1 SGHVS and CDR2 FQNEAQ come from the germline V gene. Trimming stripped 0 bases from V and 1 base from J, with 6 bases between. The CDR3 loop spans 14 amino acids. Here the CDR3 reads CASSLAGANTEAFF. The sequenced part of the CDR3 DNA is TGTGCCAGCAGCTTAGCAGGGGCGAACACTGAA. The variable domain in full, with the rest retrieved from reference TRBV7-8 and TRBJ1-1, is GAGVSQSPRYKVAKRGQDVALRCDPISGHVSLFWYQQALGQGPEFLTYFQNEAQLDKSGLPSDRFFAERPEGSVSTLKIQRTQQEDSAVYLCASSLAGANTEAFFGQGTRLTVV.

A word on this clone: The read ends 3 residues before the CDR3 terminus; that terminus is restored from the germline J gene. The rearrangement joins TRBV7-2 to TRBJ1-1; D remains ambiguous. CDR1 is SGHTA, CDR2 FQGNSA, per germline. Trimming removed 2 bases from V and 1 base from J, with 11 bases in between. The CDR3 has 15 amino acids. The DNA read from the CDR3 is TGTGCCAGCAGCTTATCTTTCGGTGGGAACACTGAA. Translation gives CASSLSFGGNTE. The CDR3 as a whole reads CASSLSFGGNTEAFF.

This clone was counted at least ten times. The CDR3 end is not reached by the read, which stops 3 residues before it; the germline J gene fills it in. The genes are TRBV10-3 and TRBJ2-7; 10 nucleotides line up with TRBD2. The ends lost 9 bases at V and 0 bases at J; junction bases unmatched: 8. The germline gives CDR1 ENHRY, CDR2 SYGVKD. There are 15 residues in the CDR3. The sequenced part of the CDR3 DNA is TGTGCCATTTCGGGAGCGGGAGGGTTCTCCTACGAG. Its translation is CAISGAGGFSYE. The CDR3 reads in full as CAISGAGGFSYEQYF.

To note about this clone: The read is 3 residues too short to cover the CDR3 end, so that end is filled in from the germline J gene. This rearrangement joins TRBV5-1 to TRBJ2-1, with 8 bases fitting TRBD2. This CDR3 is built from 16 residues. The germline V gene encodes CDR1 SGHRS and CDR2 YFSETQ. Trimming took 3 bases from V and 0 from J; bases not matched to a gene: 5. The CDR3 sequence is CASSYSGVSSYNEQFF. The CDR3 bases that were read are TGCGCCAGCAGCTATAGCGGGGTGAGCTCCTACAATGAG.

A word on this clone: The read ends 3 residues early relative to the CDR3; the germline J gene fills the gap. This chain joins TRBV6-4 and TRBJ2-1; TRBD2 is a possible D gene (7 bases). Germline V gene lookup returns CDR1 MRHNA and CDR2 SNTAGT. The CDR3 totals 15 residues. The V end was cut by 0 bases, the J end by 5 bases, with 11 bases between. The sequenced part of the CDR3 DNA is TGTGCCAGCAGTGACTCGGGGGGGGCCCACAATGAG. Its translation: CASSDSGGAHNE. The CDR3 in its entirety is CASSDSGGAHNEQFF.